These 18 T cell receptor beta chains share one sample of origin, sequenced in a study of molecular identifiers for immune sequencing clone quantification. Via MiXCR, TCRdb re-called the PCR reads, giving one row per CDR3 protein. The repertoire holds around 9,800 distinct CDR3 sequences, with just under 20% as singletons. The sequenced sample was naive CD8+ T cells from blood, with Jurkat cell RNA spiked in. Subset denoted: FACS-sorted CD8+CD4-CCR7+CD45RA+ naive T cells. These receptors were collected from a human donor in good health. Some libraries in this study had Jurkat cell RNA spiked in.

This clonotype is categorized as medium-sized. The rearrangement joins TRBV7-2 to TRBJ2-7, with TRBD2 matching over 11 bases. V dropped 7 bases and J dropped 3; count of bases not matched to a gene: 8. From germline, CDR1 is SGHTA and CDR2 FQGNSA. This CDR3 is built from 15 residues. The CDR3 protein is CASTEGLAGFYEQYF. The CDR3 nucleotides read TGTGCCAGCACCGAAGGACTAGCGGGCTTCTACGAGCAGTACTTC.

This clonotype appeared many times. V is TRBV5-1 and J is TRBJ2-7, with D uncertain. V was pared by 2 bases and J by 1 base, with 4 bases between. Germline V gene data show CDR1 as SGHRS and CDR2 as YFSETQ. This CDR3 contains 12 residues. CDR3 sequence reads: CASSFSSYEQYF. The CDR3 bases are TGCGCCAGCAGCTTCAGTTCCTACGAGCAGTACTTC.

By share, this clonotype counts as medium-sized. The V and J genes are TRBV29-1 and TRBJ2-7; 7 bases are shared with TRBD1. CDR1 is SQVTM and CDR2 is ANQGSEA in the germline V gene. J was trimmed by 1 base and V by 4 bases; bases with no gene match: 10. CDR3 length equals 15 residues. Here the CDR3 reads CSVVPGTEPSYEQYF. In nucleotides, the CDR3 is TGCAGCGTTGTGCCCGGGACAGAGCCTTCCTACGAGCAGTACTTC.

This chain connects TRBV5-4 to TRBJ2-3; 9 positions agree with TRBD1. This CDR3 spans 16 amino acids. Germline V gives CDR1 SGHNT, CDR2 YYREEE (reference sequence). The CDR3, as DNA: TGTGGGAGCAGCTTGCTCGGACAGGGGATGGCAGATACGCAGTATTTT. This encodes CGSSLLGQGMADTQYF.

On this clonotype itself: Its ends do not fully match the called genes, so a read error is possible. The chain links TRBV29-1 to TRBJ2-7; D possibly matches TRBD1 or TRBD2 (6 bases each). The CDR3 has 13 residues. Per the germline V gene, CDR1 is SQVTM and CDR2 is ANQGSEA. In DNA form, the CDR3 reads TGCTGCGTTGAGGGGGAGGCCCCGGCCGAGCAGTACTTC. Translation gives CCVEGEAPAEQYF.

This clonotype appeared many times. The chain combines TRBV4-3 with TRBJ1-5; perhaps TRBD1 as D (6 bases). V lost 4 bases and J 5 bases, leaving 15 bases between the germline ends. The CDR3 loop spans 15 amino acids. Germline V CDR1 and CDR2: LGHNA, YSLEER. The CDR3 coding sequence is TGCGCCAGCAGCCCCAATCGGGACACTTATCAGCCCCAGCATTTT. Protein product: CASSPNRDTYQPQHF.

This clonotype is categorized as medium-sized. This sequence joins TRBV30 and TRBJ2-7, with 10 bases aligning to TRBD1. The CDR3 has 13 residues. J lost 3 bases, V lost 5 bases, and 4 bases had no gene match. From germline, CDR1 is GTSNPN and CDR2 SVGIG (reference sequence). CDR3 sequence (DNA): TGTGCCTGGGCCGGGACAGGGGTCTACGAGCAGTACTTC. This encodes CAWAGTGVYEQYF.

This clonotype appeared once. The chain has TRBV5-6 and TRBJ1-5, with D possibly being TRBD1 (6 bases). Germline CDR1 and CDR2: SGHDT and YYEEEE. Trimming removed 6 bases at V and 3 bases at J, with 13 bases between. CDR3 length equals 14 residues. The CDR3 is CASTYGQHNQPQHF. CDR3 DNA sequence: TGTGCCAGCACCTATGGACAGCACAATCAGCCCCAGCATTTT. The complete variable domain, with remaining parts taken from reference TRBV5-6 and TRBJ1-5, reads DAGVTQSPTHLIKTRGQQVTLRCSPKSGHDTVSWYQQALGQGPQFIFQYYEEEERQRGNFPDRFSGHQFPNYSSELNVNALLLGDSALYLCASTYGQHNQPQHFGDGTRLSIL.

This clonotype qualifies as medium-sized. The gene calls are TRBV28 and TRBJ1-5; D might be TRBD1 (6 bases). CDR1 is MDHEN, CDR2 SYDVKM, per germline. The length of the CDR3 is 16 residues. Trimming left V 8 bases short and J 0 bases short, with 17 bases between. This chain's CDR3 is CASLGTTKNSNQPQHF. DNA of the CDR3: TGTGCCAGCCTCGGGACAACGAAGAATAGCAATCAGCCCCAGCATTTT.

This clonotype was observed a handful of times. The V and J genes are TRBV4-2 and TRBJ1-1; 11 nucleotides align to TRBD1. This CDR3 has 16 amino acids. CDR1 and CDR2 from the germline V gene are LGHNA and YNFKEQ. Trimming removed 0 bases from V and 2 bases from J; junction bases left unmatched: 2. CDR3 DNA: TGTGCCAGCAGCCAAGAGGGACAGGGGGGAAACACTGAAGCTTTCTTT. Protein: CASSQEGQGGNTEAFF.

This clonotype is medium-sized in the sample. The V call is TRBV6-2 or TRBV6-3, the J call TRBJ2-5; D not certain. The CDR3 loop spans 11 amino acids. The germline V and J ends were trimmed by 0 bases and 5 bases, with 1 base remaining between them. Per the germline V gene, CDR1 is MNHEY and CDR2 is SVGEGT. The CDR3 sequence: CASSYSETQYF. In DNA, the CDR3 is TGTGCCAGCAGTTACTCGGAGACCCAGTACTTC.

In its sample, this clonotype ranks as medium-sized. This rearrangement joins TRBV20-1 to TRBJ2-7, with TRBD2 identical over 9 bases. This CDR3 has 15 amino acids. The ends lost 3 bases at V and 6 bases at J; junction bases unmatched: 12. Germline V gene lookup returns CDR1 DFQATT and CDR2 SNEGSKA (reference sequence). CDR3 bases: TGCAGTGCTAGGGGGAGGCTAGCGGGACGTCCCGAGCAGTACTTC. Translating it yields CSARGRLAGRPEQYF.

This clonotype was seen ten or more times. CDR3 sequence: CASSLYGYETQYF. The CDR3 nucleotides read TGTGCCAGCAGTTTATATGGGTACGAGACCCAGTACTTC. This sequence joins TRBV12-3 or TRBV12-4 and TRBJ2-5; D unclear. The CDR3 spans 13 residues. Trimming took off 2 bases at V and 5 bases at J, with 9 bases between the two ends.

This clonotype qualifies as medium-sized. V and J are TRBV9 and TRBJ2-3; weak D call: TRBD2 (6 bases). Trimming shortened V by 4 bases and J by 6 bases, and 15 bases separated the two germline ends. This CDR3 contains 14 residues. Germline-derived CDR1 and CDR2 are SGDLS and YYNGEE. The DNA of the CDR3 is TGTGCCAGCAGCTCCGCCGGACTATCCGATACGCAGTATTTT. Translated, it gives CASSSAGLSDTQYF.

This clonotype has just one count. The CDR3 here is CSVDRDNKHYGYTF. The DNA for the CDR3 is TGCAGCGTCGACCGGGACAACAAACACTATGGCTACACCTTC. The chain uses TRBV29-1 and TRBJ1-2; D perhaps matches TRBD1 (6 bases). The V end was cut by 6 bases, the J end by 3 bases, with 17 bases between. Germline V gene data show CDR1 as SQVTM and CDR2 as ANQGSEA. This CDR3 has 14 amino acids.

Sample share makes this clonotype medium-sized (0.01 to 0.1%). The chain has TRBV6-5 and TRBJ2-4; 7 bases fit TRBD2. The germline V gene encodes CDR1 MNHEY and CDR2 SVGAGI. CDR3 length: 13 residues. After removal of 7 bases from V and 1 base from J, the junction contained 1 base not matched to a gene. CDR3 residues: CASTGGAKNIQYF. The CDR3 DNA is TGTGCCAGCACCGGGGGGGCCAAAAACATTCAGTACTTC.

By share of the sample, this clonotype is medium-sized (0.01 to 0.1%). The V call is TRBV7-6, the J call TRBJ2-3, with 9 bases identical to TRBD2. The CDR3 spans 17 residues. Trimming at V came to 4 bases and at J to 3 bases, leaving 11 bases not matched to a gene. The germline gives CDR1 SGHVS, CDR2 FNYEAQ. The CDR3 spells CASSSLLAGFGTDTQYF. CDR3 coding DNA: TGTGCCAGCAGCTCTCTTCTAGCGGGGTTTGGTACAGATACGCAGTATTTT.

This clonotype was seen at least ten times. V and J are TRBV2 and TRBJ2-3, with 7 bases aligning to TRBD2. The CDR3 is 16 amino acids. V shed 6 bases, J shed 3 bases, and the junction held 12 bases outside the gene matches. The germline CDR1 and CDR2 sequences are SNHLY and FYNNEI. DNA for the CDR3: TGTGCCAGCAGGGACTCACAGAGCGGGGAGACAGATACGCAGTATTTT. Translating it yields CASRDSQSGETDTQYF.